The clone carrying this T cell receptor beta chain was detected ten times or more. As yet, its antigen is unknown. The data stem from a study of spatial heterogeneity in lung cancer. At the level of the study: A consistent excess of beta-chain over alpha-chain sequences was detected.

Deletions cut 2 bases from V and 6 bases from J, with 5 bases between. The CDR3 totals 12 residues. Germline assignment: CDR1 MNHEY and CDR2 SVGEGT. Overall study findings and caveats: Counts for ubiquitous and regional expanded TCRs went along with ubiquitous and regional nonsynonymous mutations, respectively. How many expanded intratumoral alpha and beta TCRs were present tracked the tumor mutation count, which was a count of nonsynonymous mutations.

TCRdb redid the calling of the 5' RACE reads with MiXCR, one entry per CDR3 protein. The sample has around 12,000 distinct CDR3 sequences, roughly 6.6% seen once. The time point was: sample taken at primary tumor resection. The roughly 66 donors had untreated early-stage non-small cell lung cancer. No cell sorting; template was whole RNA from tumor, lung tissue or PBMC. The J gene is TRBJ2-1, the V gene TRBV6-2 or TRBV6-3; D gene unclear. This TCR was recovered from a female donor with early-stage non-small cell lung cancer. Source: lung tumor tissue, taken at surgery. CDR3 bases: TGTGCCAGCAGTTACGTTATCAATGAGCAGTTCTTC. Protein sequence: CASSYVINEQFF.